These 14 T cell receptor beta chains came from one sample sequenced in a study of T cells after yellow fever vaccination. Each CDR3 protein is one row after TCRdb ran MiXCR on the 5' RACE reads. Among some 220,000 distinct CDR3 sequences listed, roughly 3% were seen once. The starting material was CD4+ T cells sorted from PBMCs, obtained 10 days after the yellow fever booster vaccination. All receptors derive from a man between 18 and 29 years old who received the YFV17D yellow fever vaccine.

This clonotype was observed a few times. The chain is built from TRBV29-1 and TRBJ2-3, with TRBD2 matching over 11 bases. This CDR3 has 16 residues. V was clipped by 5 bases and J by 5 bases; unmatched bases: 12. Germline V gives CDR1 SQVTM, CDR2 ANQGSEA. CDR3 nucleotide sequence: TGCAGCGTTCTAATAATAGCGGGGGGGCATGGAGATACGCAGTATTTT. It translates to CSVLIIAGGHGDTQYF.

This clonotype was seen only a few times. This chain joins TRBV5-1 and TRBJ2-1; D unclear. The CDR3 totals 18 residues. Germline V lookup: CDR1 SGHRS, CDR2 YFSETQ. V was clipped by 2 bases and J by 7 bases, with 25 bases between them. This CDR3 reads CASSLSASTPGSRNEQFF. The CDR3, as DNA: TGCGCCAGCAGCTTATCGGCCTCCACGCCAGGATCCCGAAATGAGCAGTTCTTC.

This clonotype was seen more than once but under ten times. The chain carries TRBV12-5 and TRBJ2-1; 7 nucleotides line up with TRBD1. Looked up from germline, CDR1 is LGHNT and CDR2 is FRNRAP. V shed 10 bases and J 3 bases; nucleotides not matched to a gene: 3. This CDR3 contains 12 residues. The CDR3 nucleotides are TGTGCTACCGGGACAGACTACAATGAGCAGTTCTTC. It is translated as CATGTDYNEQFF.

This clonotype was seen at least ten times. This chain uses TRBV20-1 with TRBJ1-2; D unresolved. V dropped 1 base and J dropped 5 bases, with 14 bases sitting between them. The germline V gene encodes CDR1 DFQATT and CDR2 SNEGSKA (reference sequence). The CDR3 is 14 residues long. The CDR3 here is CSARVSRRFYGYTF. CDR3 coding DNA: TGCAGTGCTAGAGTGAGTAGAAGATTTTATGGCTACACCTTC.

V usage is TRBV5-5 and J usage is TRBJ2-3; D is perhaps TRBD2 (5 bases). CDR1 SGHKS and CDR2 YYEKEE come from the germline V gene (reference sequence). The V end was cut by 2 bases, the J end by 3 bases, with 16 bases between. There are 16 residues in the CDR3. DNA of the CDR3: TGTGCCAGCAGCTTCGGGGTTGGGGAGAAGACAGATACGCAGTATTTT. This sequence encodes CASSFGVGEKTDTQYF.

This clonotype was detected many times. The chain is built from TRBV4-1 and TRBJ2-2, with 9 positions matching TRBD1. The J segment lost 4 bases and the V segment lost 4 bases, leaving 4 bases of the junction unmatched. Germline-derived CDR1 and CDR2 are MGHRA and YSYEKL. The CDR3 sequence is 15 residues long. Here the CDR3 DNA reads TGCGCCAGCAGCCGCTTGGGACAGGGCACCGGGGAGCTGTTTTTT. Its protein is CASSRLGQGTGELFF.

The rearrangement uses TRBV5-4 and TRBJ2-1; possible D gene TRBD1, 6 bases. This CDR3 contains 14 residues. Looked up from germline, CDR1 is SGHNT and CDR2 is YYREEE (reference sequence). With 4 bases removed from V and 2 bases from J, the gap between germline ends came to 10 bases. CDR3 sequence reads: CASSVQGTYNEQFF. DNA for the CDR3: TGTGCCAGCAGCGTACAGGGAACCTACAATGAGCAGTTCTTC.

The sample holds a few counts of this clonotype. The chain uses TRBV5-1 and TRBJ1-6; tentatively, D is TRBD1 (5 bases). This CDR3 is built from 15 residues. Trimming stripped 1 base from V and 7 bases from J, with 12 bases between. Germline V lookup: CDR1 SGHRS, CDR2 YFSETQ. The CDR3 sequence: CASSLSVRDNSPLHF. CDR3 DNA: TGCGCCAGCAGCTTGTCGGTCAGGGACAATTCACCCCTCCACTTT.

This clonotype was counted a few times. It may be a read error: a sequence one base away is much more abundant. This chain links TRBV12-3 or TRBV12-4 with TRBJ1-1, with a tentative D call TRBD1 (6 bases). The CDR3 runs to 14 residues. The V end was cut by 6 bases, the J end by 0 bases, with 11 bases between. As DNA, the CDR3 is TGTGCCAGCAGCCCCGGACAGTTGAACACTGAAGCTTTCTTT. It encodes CASSPGQLNTEAFF.

This clonotype was counted many times. The rearrangement joins TRBV20-1 to TRBJ1-5; D unresolved. The CDR3 runs to 13 residues. V was shortened by 0 bases and J by 12 bases, with 15 bases between the two germline ends. The germline CDR1 and CDR2 sequences are DFQATT and SNEGSKA (reference sequence). As DNA, the CDR3 is TGCAGTGCTAGAGATCCTTTGACTCCAAGCCAGCATTTT. This codes for CSARDPLTPSQHF.

This clonotype was counted ten times or more. V is TRBV20-1 and J is TRBJ1-1, with 7 nucleotides matching TRBD1. The CDR3 has 14 residues. From germline, CDR1 is DFQATT and CDR2 SNEGSKA (reference sequence). With V trimmed by 6 bases and J by 3 bases, 10 bases remained unmatched. This CDR3 reads CSAPQGMGYTEAFF. The DNA for the CDR3 is TGCAGTGCCCCACAGGGGATGGGTTACACTGAAGCTTTCTTT.

This clonotype was counted between two and nine times. V and J are TRBV20-1 and TRBJ2-5; 7 bases align to TRBD1. Trimming at V came to 6 bases and at J to 4 bases, leaving 5 bases not matched to a gene. The CDR3 length is 12 residues. In germline, CDR1 is DFQATT, CDR2 SNEGSKA (reference sequence). The CDR3 DNA is TGCAGTGCAGACAGGGTAGGAGAGACCCAGTACTTC. This gives the protein CSADRVGETQYF.

This clonotype was found many times. This may stem from a read error, because a much larger clone lies one nucleotide away. This sequence joins TRBV7-2 and TRBJ2-3, with 9 nucleotides matching TRBD2. In germline, CDR1 is SGHTA, CDR2 FQGNSA. The J segment lost 2 bases and the V segment lost 3 bases, leaving 3 bases of the junction unmatched. The length of the CDR3 is 15 residues. The DNA of the CDR3 is TGTGCCAGCAGCTTCAGCGGGGGGAACACAGATACGCAGTATTTT. Protein sequence: CASSFSGGNTDTQYF. The full variable domain, completed using reference TRBV7-2 and TRBJ2-3, is GAGVSQSPSNKVTEKGKDVELRCDPISGHTALYWYRQSLGQGLEFLIYFQGNSAPDKSGLPSDRFSAERTGGSVSTLTIQRTQQEDSAVYLCASSFSGGNTDTQYFGPGTRLTVL.

This clonotype has just a few counts. The chain recombines TRBV6-5 with TRBJ1-5, with 7 bases aligning to TRBD1. V dropped 6 bases and J dropped 5; count of bases not matched to a gene: 4. This CDR3 contains 13 residues. CDR1 is MNHEY and CDR2 is SVGAGI in the germline V gene. CDR3 nucleotides: TGTGCCAGCAGGCGGACAGGCTATCAGCCCCAGCATTTT. Translating it yields CASRRTGYQPQHF.